This record looks at one T cell receptor (beta chain) sequence and its context. Its antigen is unknown. The sample holds no much larger clone one base away, and base qualities are not on file. Using the deep immunoSEQ assay, TCR CDR3 regions were amplified from genomic DNA by multiplex PCR. Extracted genomic DNA from each cell subset was distributed evenly across all wells of several immunoSEQ 96-well plates, and each plate was treated as a replicate. For sorted subsets, each replicate PCR was loaded with about 200 ng genomic DNA, equivalent to 25,000 to 35,000 T cell genomes. The purified libraries were quantified using a Qubit 3.0 fluorometer, sized with a Bioanalyzer 2100, and then quantified again using the KAPA Library Quantification kit. Each immunoSEQ 96-well plate was sequenced on its own single-read 150-cycle Illumina NextSeq 550 flow cell. The paper's data handling went like this. Because only junctional sequences without quality scores were contained in the immunoSEQ output, filtering matching that applied to full-length reads could not be performed. To assign V/J genes and CDR3, sequences were annotated using PyIR, a Python wrapper for IgBLAST v1.9, with IMGT germline references. Reads were filtered out if the reads had weak V/J assignments (E-value above 1e-6), no CDR3, stop codons, out-of-frame junctions, or ambiguous translated residues. V3J clonotypes were defined by identical inferred V gene, J gene, and CDR3 amino acid sequence. Percentage overlap between repertoires was calculated by dividing the number of shared unique clonotypes by the size of the smaller repertoire. Three approaches were used to assess repertoire richness: RTK rarefaction, the Chao1 estimator, and Recon v2.1 estimates of unobserved clonotypes. For all TCRbeta clonotypes obtained by the gDNA method from several donors, generation probabilities were computed with OLGA. TCRdb carries this immuneACCESS record with in-frame sequences only. Its versions omit some clonotypes, under half of them owing to an unresolved V gene in the studies checked, with the rest unexplained. That table furnishes V, J and clone size, whereas the DNA furnished D and trimming. Present in this sample are about 2 million clones, over 85% of which were seen just once. Clones ranked in the top ten supply roughly 1.2% of the sample.

Trimming removed 4 bases from V and 2 bases from J, leaving 18 bases between the germline ends. In the germline V gene, CDR1 corresponds to SNHLY and CDR2 to FYNNEI. The CDR3 spans 16 residues, from the cysteine through the phenylalanine. Just the 48-base CDR3 DNA is kept, in frame starting at base 1. CD8 naive samples consisted of CD45RO-negative cells that were positively selected for CCR7, yielding a CD45RA+CCR7+ population without TemRA cells. Donors were healthy HIV-negative adults with no recently reported acute infections or vaccinations. Only Caucasian adults living in Nashville, Tennessee, USA were represented among the donors. After blood collection by leukapheresis, PBMCs were isolated using Ficoll-Histopaque density gradient centrifugation and then cryopreserved in the vapor phase of liquid nitrogen. Analytical flow cytometry was used to check the purity and quantity of every magnetically sorted T cell population. Genomic DNA was isolated from each sorted fraction and quantified by UV absorbance on a Nanodrop 2000c.

This sample was included in a study of shared clonotypes between healthy human individuals (dated by TCRdb to between 2020 and 2021). A note on the overall study: A few men and a couple of women, aged 18 to 49 years, made up the cohort. For each donor, CD4 naive and CD4 memory were each run on three plates, CD8 naive on two plates, and CD8 memory on one plate. To estimate repertoire size and how much clonotype sharing occurs between individuals, the study deeply sequenced the blood TCR repertoires of five healthy adults. To increase sequencing depth and limit assay-specific biases, TCR repertoire library preparation and sequencing were carried out by different laboratories using diverse techniques. Between about 0.8 and 9 billion PBMCs per donor were obtained by leukapheresis. The study at large found these results: Larger estimated clonotype richness was generally found for naive subsets than for memory subsets. Pairwise subsampling indicated that sequencing depth was expected to affect the degree of clonotype sharing among donors. Rarefaction of sorted-subset datasets indicated incomplete sequencing despite the large sequencing depth. Across four donors, 4.5% to 6.5% of naive CD4, roughly 3.5% of naive CD8, 2.3% of memory CD4, and approximately 0.4% of memory CD8 clonotypes were shared. Sampling was restricted to blood, and TCR repertoires in tissues likely differ from the TCR repertoires found in blood. Compared with non-shared clonotypes, clonotypes shared by all four sorted-subset donors had higher generation probabilities. Because the study included only a small number of donors, the genetic and exposure-history diversity represented was limited.

Recombination connected TRBV2 to TRBJ2-7; the D gene is perhaps TRBD2, from 5 matching bases. Sequenced input: naive CD8+ T cells sorted from blood. This sample's cell subset or site label indicates: CD45RA+CCR7+. The sequence was obtained from a man between 18 and 29 years old in good health. The CDR3 corresponds to CASSGADGVHPYEQYF. The DNA reads as follows: TGTGCCAGCAGTGGGGCCGACGGGGTCCACCCCTACGAGCAGTACTTC.